One and the same sample provided the 20 T cell receptor beta chains below, sequenced in a study of cytomegalovirus exposure and HLA in healthy donors (TCRdb year 2017). The protocol used for the library was the immunoSEQ multiplex PCR assay. For the multiplex PCR, a mixture combining 60 forward primers for TCR Vbeta segments and 13 reverse primers for TCR Jbeta segments was used. Here the immuneACCESS table is served through TCRdb, limited to in-frame sequences with V and J called. Missing clones are a known gap in these copies; in checked studies unresolved V genes cover under half, and the rest lacks a known reason. This sample comprises more than 200,000 clones, under 70% of them detected only once. The leading ten clones occupy 2.6% of the sample. Source material: PBMCs. All receptors derive from a man aged 35 to 55 in good health and CMV-seropositive.

This clone has a handful of counts. V and J are TRBV21-1 and TRBJ1-2; TRBD1, the table's D call, lacks a check against the DNA. TRBV21-1 is classified as a pseudogene. CDR3 length: 14 amino acids. The DNA of the CDR3 is TGTGCCAGCCGGCCAACAGGGGGCGACTATGGCTACACCTTC. This codes for CASRPTGGDYGYTF.

This clone was recorded a few times. The V and J genes are TRBV5-4 and TRBJ2-1; 10 positions match TRBD2. CDR3 length: 14 residues. J lost 14 bases, V lost 4 bases, and 12 bases had no gene match. The V gene's germline CDR1 is SGHNT and CDR2 YYREEE (reference sequence). CDR3 nucleotide sequence: TGTGCCAGCAGCCTTGGACTAGCGGTTGAGATAAAGTTCTTC. Its protein product is CASSLGLAVEIKFF.

The gene calls are TRBV7-2 and TRBJ1-5; D might be TRBD1 (5 bases). The V end lost 5 bases, the J end lost 0 bases, and 17 bases lay between the germline ends. The V gene's germline CDR1 is SGHTA and CDR2 FQGNSA. The CDR3 extends over 17 amino acids. The DNA of the CDR3 is TGTGCCAGCAGCCCCAAAGGAGACAGTTATAGCAATCAGCCCCAGCATTTT. Translating gives CASSPKGDSYSNQPQHF. Full variable domain (remainder filled in from reference TRBV7-2 and TRBJ1-5): GAGVSQSPSNKVTEKGKDVELRCDPISGHTALYWYRQSLGQGLEFLIYFQGNSAPDKSGLPSDRFSAERTGGSVSTLTIQRTQQEDSAVYLCASSPKGDSYSNQPQHFGDGTRLSIL.

This chain links TRBV2 with TRBJ1-4; a weak D match, TRBD1 (5 bases). This CDR3 is 14 amino acids long. The V and J ends lost 7 bases and 1 base respectively, with 10 bases between them. The germline V gene has CDR1 SNHLY and CDR2 FYNNEI. The CDR3 bases are TGTGCCAGCACTCAGGGTATAACTAATGAAAAACTGTTTTTT. This sequence encodes CASTQGITNEKLFF. The whole variable domain, remainder taken from reference TRBV2 and TRBJ1-4, is EPEVTQTPSHQVTQMGQEVILRCVPISNHLYFYWYRQILGQKVEFLVSFYNNEISEKSEIFDDQFSVERPDGSNFTLKIRSTKLEDSAMYFCASTQGITNEKLFFGSGTQLSVL.

In the case of this clone: An end of the junction does not agree with germline; a read error may underlie this. Different DNA sequences within this sample yield the same CDR3. V usage is TRBV7-9 and J usage is TRBJ2-6; TRBD1 might be the D (5 bases). Germline V gene lookup returns CDR1 SEHNR and CDR2 FQNEAQ (reference sequence). CDR3 length equals 17 residues. The CDR3 DNA is TGTGCCAGCAGCTTACGTCCAGGCAGCTCTGGGGCCAACGTCCTGACCTTC. Encoded protein: CASSLRPGSSGANVLTF. Full variable domain (outside the CDR3, taken from reference TRBV7-9 and TRBJ2-6): DTGVSQNPRHKITKRGQNVTFRCDPISEHNRLYWYRQTLGQGPEFLTYFQNEAQLEKSRLLSDRFSAERPKGSFSTLEIQRTEQGDSAMYLCASSLRPGSSGANVLTFGAGSRLTVL.

The chain recombines TRBV7-8 with TRBJ2-2; TRBD2 matches at 7 bases. The V gene end was trimmed by 4 bases and the J gene end by 5 bases; junction bases not matched to a gene: 4. CDR1 and CDR2 from the germline V gene are SGHVS and FQNEAQ. The CDR3 extends over 14 amino acids. CDR3 residues: CASSWMGGTGELFF. In nucleotides, the CDR3 is TGTGCCAGCAGCTGGATGGGGGGGACCGGGGAGCTGTTTTTT.

V is TRBV19 and J is TRBJ2-3; D may be TRBD1 (6 bases). Germline-derived CDR1 and CDR2 are LNHDA and SQIVND (reference sequence). The length of the CDR3 is 14 residues. The germline V and J ends were trimmed by 9 bases and 2 bases, with 15 bases remaining between them. This CDR3 reads CASRQVSSTDTQYF. Here the CDR3 DNA reads TGTGCCAGCCGACAGGTTTCCTCCACAGATACGCAGTATTTT.

This rearrangement joins TRBV5-1 to TRBJ2-5; 7 positions match TRBD2. Germline loops: CDR1 SGHRS, CDR2 YFSETQ. The CDR3 runs to 15 residues. The V segment lost 3 bases and the J segment 1 base; nucleotides outside the gene matches: 6. CDR3 region: CASSSSGLVQETQYF. The DNA for the CDR3 is TGCGCCAGCAGCTCCTCAGGACTAGTCCAAGAGACCCAGTACTTC.

The chain has TRBV29-1 and TRBJ1-2, with D possibly matching TRBD1 (6 bases). Per germline, CDR1 SQVTM and CDR2 ANQGSEA. The CDR3 is 13 amino acids. Trimming left V 3 bases short and J 5 bases short, with 13 bases between. The CDR3 spells CSVDRGAGYGYTF. For the CDR3, the DNA is TGCAGCGTTGATCGGGGGGCTGGGTATGGCTACACCTTC.

This clone was counted a few times. Here the CDR3 reads CASRPEGAYTEAFF. CDR3 in DNA: TGTGCCAGCAGGCCGGAGGGTGCTTACACTGAAGCTTTCTTT. The gene calls are TRBV6-5 and TRBJ1-1; no clear D. The CDR3 consists of 14 residues. V lost 6 bases to trimming and J lost 3 bases, with 14 bases between them. CDR1 and CDR2 from the germline V gene are MNHEY and SVGAGI.

This sequence joins TRBV13 and TRBJ2-5, with D possibly matching TRBD2 (5 bases). With 4 bases removed from V and 5 bases from J, the gap between germline ends came to 14 bases. The CDR3 is 14 residues long. CDR1 is PRHDT, CDR2 FYEKMQ, per germline (reference sequence). The CDR3 DNA reads as TGTGCCAGCAGCTGGAAGGTCGGGGTCGAGACCCAGTACTTC. It specifies CASSWKVGVETQYF.

V usage is TRBV11-3 and J usage is TRBJ2-3; the match to TRBD1 covers 10 bases. CDR3 size: 14 residues. V was pared by 4 bases and J by 10 bases, with 8 bases of the junction left unmatched. Germline values: CDR1 SGHNT, CDR2 YENEEA. In DNA form, the CDR3 reads TGTGCCAGCAGCTCCCGGGACAGGGGTTACCCGCAGTATTTT. Amino acids: CASSSRDRGYPQYF.

This CDR3 reads CAIRRDREGSPLHF. The CDR3 DNA is TGTGCCATCAGGAGGGACAGGGAGGGCTCACCCCTCCACTTT. The rearrangement uses TRBV10-3 and TRBJ1-6; 9 bases match TRBD1. This CDR3 is 14 amino acids long. V trimming: 6 bases; J trimming: 10 bases; junction bases outside the gene matches: 7. Looked up from germline, CDR1 is ENHRY and CDR2 is SYGVKD.

This clone was seen a handful of times. This chain connects TRBV11-1 to TRBJ2-6; the D gene is possibly TRBD1 (6 bases). V lost 8 bases and J lost 4, with 6 bases in between. CDR1 and CDR2 (germline): SGHAT, FQDESV (reference sequence). This CDR3 is built from 12 residues. CDR3 region: CASGQGANVLTF. Written as DNA, the CDR3 is TGTGCCAGCGGACAGGGGGCCAACGTCCTGACTTTC. Together with reference TRBV11-1 and TRBJ2-6, the CDR3 gives the full variable domain: EAEVAQSPRYKITEKSQAVAFWCDPISGHATLYWYRQILGQGPELLVQFQDESVVDDSQLPKDRFSAERLKGVDSTLKIQPAELGDSAMYLCASGQGANVLTFGAGSRLTVL.

This clone appeared a single time. The chain joins TRBV19 to TRBJ2-3, with 7 bases lining up with TRBD2. The CDR3 is 14 residues long. Germline CDR1 is LNHDA and CDR2 is SQIVND (reference sequence). The V segment lost 5 bases and the J segment 2 bases; nucleotides outside the gene matches: 4. DNA for the CDR3: TGTGCCAGTAGTCTACTAGCGACCACAGATACGCAGTATTTT. Translated: CASSLLATTDTQYF. Full variable domain (missing parts from reference TRBV19 and TRBJ2-3): DGGITQSPKYLFRKEGQNVTLSCEQNLNHDAMYWYRQDPGQGLRLIYYSQIVNDFQKGDIAEGYSVSREKKESFPLTVTSAQKNPTAFYLCASSLLATTDTQYFGPGTRLTVL.

The chain has TRBV5-4 and TRBJ2-5, with TRBD2 as a possible D gene (6 bases). This CDR3 has 13 amino acids. V dropped 4 bases and J dropped 5 bases, with 12 bases sitting between them. Germline CDR1 SGHNT, CDR2 YYREEE (reference sequence). CDR3 protein: CASSPEGRETQYF. In DNA form, the CDR3 reads TGTGCCAGCAGCCCGGAGGGGCGTGAGACCCAGTACTTC. Full variable domain (remainder filled in from reference TRBV5-4 and TRBJ2-5): ETGVTQSPTHLIKTRGQQVTLRCSSQSGHNTVSWYQQALGQGPQFIFQYYREEENGRGNFPPRFSGLQFPNYSSELNVNALELDDSALYLCASSPEGRETQYFGPGTRLLVL.

The J gene is TRBJ2-3, the V gene TRBV29-1; 9 nucleotides line up with TRBD2. Looked up from germline, CDR1 is SQVTM and CDR2 is ANQGSEA. CDR3 length: 14 residues. Losses at the gene ends were 3 bases for V and 4 bases for J; bases not matched to a gene: 5. The CDR3 here is CSVDARGGPDTQYF. CDR3 coding DNA: TGCAGCGTTGATGCGCGGGGGGGCCCAGATACGCAGTATTTT.

This chain joins TRBV5-5 and TRBJ2-6, with D possibly matching TRBD1 (5 bases). This CDR3 spans 19 amino acids. V shed 1 base and J shed 3 bases, with 20 bases lying between them. Germline V gene sequence: CDR1 SGHKS, CDR2 YYEKEE (reference sequence). The CDR3 reads CASSLSFSVTVSGANVLTF. In nucleotides, the CDR3 is TGTGCCAGCAGCTTGTCCTTTTCTGTGACAGTAAGTGGGGCCAACGTCCTGACTTTC.

The gene calls are TRBV4-3 and TRBJ1-1; no clear D. Germline CDR1 reads LGHNA; CDR2 reads YSLEER. V lost 0 bases and J 5 bases, leaving 16 bases between the germline ends. The CDR3 contains 16 residues. The CDR3: CASSQDPGHPGTEAFF. CDR3 DNA: TGCGCCAGCAGCCAAGATCCTGGTCACCCCGGGACTGAAGCTTTCTTT.

This clone was recorded a few times. At one boundary the junction diverges from the germline segment, which might be a read error. The chain couples TRBV7-9 to TRBJ2-2, with TRBD1 matching over 7 bases. The CDR3 spans 16 residues. The V gene's germline CDR1 is SEHNR and CDR2 FQNEAQ (reference sequence). The CDR3 DNA is TGTTCCAGCAGCCCTACACAGGGGAGAAGCACCGGGGAGCTGTTTTTT. Its translation is CSSSPTQGRSTGELFF.